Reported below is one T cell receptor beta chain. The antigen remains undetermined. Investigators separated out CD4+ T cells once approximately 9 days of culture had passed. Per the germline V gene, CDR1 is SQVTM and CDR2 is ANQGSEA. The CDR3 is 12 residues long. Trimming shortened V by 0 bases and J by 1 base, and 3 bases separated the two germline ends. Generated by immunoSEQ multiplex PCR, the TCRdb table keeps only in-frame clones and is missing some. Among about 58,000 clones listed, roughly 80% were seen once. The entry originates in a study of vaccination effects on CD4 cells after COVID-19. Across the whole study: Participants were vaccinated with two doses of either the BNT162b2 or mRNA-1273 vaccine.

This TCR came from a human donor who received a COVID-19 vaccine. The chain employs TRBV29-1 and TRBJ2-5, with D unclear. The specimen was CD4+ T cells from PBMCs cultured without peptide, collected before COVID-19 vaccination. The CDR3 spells CSVEEAQETQYF. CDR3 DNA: TGCAGCGTTGAAGAGGCCCAAGAGACCCAGTACTTC. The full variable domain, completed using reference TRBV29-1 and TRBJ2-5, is SAVISQKPSRDICQRGTSLTIQCQVDSQVTMMFWYRQQPGQSLTLIATANQGSEATYESGFVIDKFPISRPNLTFSTLTVSNMSPEDSSIYLCSVEEAQETQYFGPGTRLLVL.